The text below deals with one T cell receptor beta chain. Its specificity is unknown. The germline CDR1 and CDR2 sequences are DFQATT and SNEGSKA (reference sequence). This CDR3 has 15 residues. The data belong to a study of T cells expressing NK-cell markers. 5'RACE template switching with UMIs produced the TCR beta cDNA. TCRdb reprocessed the 5' RACE reads; each CDR3 protein has one entry and no DNA is given. In total, the table holds around 280,000 distinct CDR3 sequences. Study results and caveats: Whether the expanded NKG2C+ T cell clones recognized HCMV remained unclear.

The sequence was obtained from a man between 18 and 35 years old in good health. The rearrangement uses TRBV20-1 and TRBJ1-2; TCRdb's D call, TRBD1, is unchecked because there is no DNA. Material: blood T cells: a sorted CD56 or NKG2C T cell subset, CD4+ or CD8+ T cells, or bulk PBMC T cells (not recorded which). The CDR3 here is CSVGGIPLNNYGYTF.